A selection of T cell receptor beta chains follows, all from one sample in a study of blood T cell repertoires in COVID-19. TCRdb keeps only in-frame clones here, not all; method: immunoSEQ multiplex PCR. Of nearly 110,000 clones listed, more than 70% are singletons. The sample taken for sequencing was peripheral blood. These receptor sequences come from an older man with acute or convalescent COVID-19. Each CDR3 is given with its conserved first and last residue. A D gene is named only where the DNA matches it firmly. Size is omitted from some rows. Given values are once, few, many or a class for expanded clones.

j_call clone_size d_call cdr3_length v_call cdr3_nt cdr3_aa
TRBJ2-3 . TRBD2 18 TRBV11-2 TGTGCCAGCAGCTTAGACGGGACTAGCGGGGGACGTGCCGATACGCAGTATTTT CASSLDGTSGGRADTQYF
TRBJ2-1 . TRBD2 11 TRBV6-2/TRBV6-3 TGTGCCAGCAGTCTACTAGCGGGGAAGTTCTTC CASSLLAGKFF
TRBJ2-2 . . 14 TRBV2 TGTGCCAGCAGTATCAGGGCGAACACCGGGGAGCTGTTTTTT CASSIRANTGELFF
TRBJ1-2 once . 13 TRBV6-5 TGTGCCAGCAGTTACGCCGGGAGCCGTAGCTACACCTTC CASSYAGSRSYTF
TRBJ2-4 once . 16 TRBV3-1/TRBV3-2 TGTGCCAGCAGCCACCAAGCAGGGCTAGCCAAAAACATTCAGTACTTC CASSHQAGLAKNIQYF
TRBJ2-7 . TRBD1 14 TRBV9 TGTGCCAGCAGCGGACAGGGCAGCTCCTACGAGCAGTACTTC CASSGQGSSYEQYF
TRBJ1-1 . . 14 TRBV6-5 TGTGCCAGCAGCCGGGGAGGTGAGAACACTGAAGCTTTCTTT CASSRGGENTEAFF
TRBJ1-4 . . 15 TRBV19 TGTGCCAGTAGTATAGAAGGGGGAGTCGGAGAAAAACTGTTTTTT CASSIEGGVGEKLFF
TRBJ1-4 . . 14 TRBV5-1 TGCGCCAGCAGCTCACAGGGTAACGCGGAAAAACTGTTTTTT CASSSQGNAEKLFF
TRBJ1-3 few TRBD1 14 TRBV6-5 TGTGCCAGCAGTCCACAGGGGGCCAGAAACACCATATATTTT CASSPQGARNTIYF
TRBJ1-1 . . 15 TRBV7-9 TGTGCCAGCAGCTTAGCGAGCAATCCAGGCACTGAAGCTTTCTTT CASSLASNPGTEAFF
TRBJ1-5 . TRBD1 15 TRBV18 TGTGCCAGCTCACGGGGTGACAGGGGCGCTCAGCCCCAGCATTTT CASSRGDRGAQPQHF
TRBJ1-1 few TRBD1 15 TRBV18 TGTGCCAGCTCACCCTCACTACAGGGGAGCACTGAAGCTTTCTTT CASSPSLQGSTEAFF
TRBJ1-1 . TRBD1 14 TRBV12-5 TGTGCTAGTGGTCCGGACAGGGCCGACACTGAAGCTTTCTTT CASGPDRADTEAFF
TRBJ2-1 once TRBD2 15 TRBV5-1 TGCGCCAGCAGCTTGGACGCGGGGGCCTACAATGAGCAGTTCTTC CASSLDAGAYNEQFF
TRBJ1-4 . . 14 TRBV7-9 TGTGCCAGCAGCTCCCAGGGCTCTAATGAAAAACTGTTTTTT CASSSQGSNEKLFF
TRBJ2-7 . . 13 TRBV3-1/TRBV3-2 TGTGCCAGCAGCCAAGATCGGGACTACGAGCAGTACTTC CASSQDRDYEQYF
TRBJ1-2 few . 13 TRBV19 TGTGCCAGTAGTATTATCAAAACGGAGGGCTACACCTTC CASSIIKTEGYTF
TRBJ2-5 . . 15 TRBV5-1 TGCGCCAGCAGCCGTGGGCCGGGACTCCAAGAGACCCAGTACTTC CASSRGPGLQETQYF
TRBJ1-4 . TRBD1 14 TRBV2 TGTGCCAGCAGTGCCGGGACAGGGAATGAAAAACTGTTTTTT CASSAGTGNEKLFF
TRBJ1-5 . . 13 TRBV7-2 TGTGCCAGCAGTCCCTATAGCAATCAGCCCCAGCATTTT CASSPYSNQPQHF
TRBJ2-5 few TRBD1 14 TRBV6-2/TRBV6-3 TGTGCCAGCAGTCGGGGACAGGTTGGTGGGACCCAGTACTTC CASSRGQVGGTQYF
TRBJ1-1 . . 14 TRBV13 TGTGCCAGCAGCTTTCAACAGGGTCGAACTGAAGCTTTCTTT CASSFQQGRTEAFF
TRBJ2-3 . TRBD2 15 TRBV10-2 TGCGCCAGCAGCGATGTGGGGGGGTACGCAGATACGCAGTATTTT CASSDVGGYADTQYF
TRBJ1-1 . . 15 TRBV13 TGTGCCAGCAGCTTAGGACCTCTGCCGGGGGGGGAAGCTTTCTTT CASSLGPLPGGEAFF
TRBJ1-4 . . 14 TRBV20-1 TGCAGTGCTAGTGGTGGGGCCCTTAATGAAAAACTGTTTTTT CSASGGALNEKLFF
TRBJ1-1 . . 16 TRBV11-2 TGTGCCAGCAGCCCGCGAAGGGAGAGACCGAACACTGAAGCTTTCTTT CASSPRRERPNTEAFF
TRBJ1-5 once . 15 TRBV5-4 TGTGCCAGCAGCTTGGGAGGGAGTAGCAATCAGCCCCAGCATTTT CASSLGGSSNQPQHF
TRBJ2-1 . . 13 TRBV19 TGTGCCAGTAGTGGGAGTTGGGGCAATGAGCAGTTCTTC CASSGSWGNEQFF
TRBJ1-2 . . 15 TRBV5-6 TGTGCCAGCAGCTTGGGTTTGGGAGTAAACTATGGCTACACCTTC CASSLGLGVNYGYTF
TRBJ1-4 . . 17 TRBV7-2 TGTGCCAGCAGCTTAGGTGGGGGGGGCCCTACTAATGAAAAACTGTTTTTT CASSLGGGGPTNEKLFF
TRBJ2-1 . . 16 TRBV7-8 TGTGCCAGCAGCCCTACCACAGCAATCCCCTACAATGAGCAGTTCTTC CASSPTTAIPYNEQFF
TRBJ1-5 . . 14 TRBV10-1 TGCGCCAGCAGAGGACTGTCCAGCAATCAGCCCCAGCATTTT CASRGLSSNQPQHF
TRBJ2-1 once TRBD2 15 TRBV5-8 TGTGCCAGCAGCTTCCGACTAGCGGTCTACAATGAGCAGTTCTTC CASSFRLAVYNEQFF
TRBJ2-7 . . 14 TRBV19 TGTGCCAGTAGCCCTCGGGACACTTACTACGAGCAGTACTTC CASSPRDTYYEQYF
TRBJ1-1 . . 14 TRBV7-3 TGTGCCAGCAGCCTCTCTTCCGGGAGCACTGAAGCTTTCTTT CASSLSSGSTEAFF
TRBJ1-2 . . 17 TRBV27 TGTGCCAGCAGTACCGGTGGGGGGGGTGGGGAGAGCTATGGCTACACCTTC CASSTGGGGGESYGYTF
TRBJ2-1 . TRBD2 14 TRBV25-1 TGTGCCAGCTCGGCTAGCGGGGGGTTGAATGAGCAGTTCTTC CASSASGGLNEQFF
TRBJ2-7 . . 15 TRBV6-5 TGTGCCAGCAGTTACTCGGGTGGACTCTTCGAGGAGCAGTACTTC CASSYSGGLFEEQYF
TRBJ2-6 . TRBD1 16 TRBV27 TGTGCCAGCAGTTTATTACAGGGGGTAGGGGCCAACGTCCTGACTTTC CASSLLQGVGANVLTF
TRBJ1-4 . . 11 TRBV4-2 TGTGCCAGCAGCCAAGAAAGCGACCTGTTTTTT CASSQESDLFF
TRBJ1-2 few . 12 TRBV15 TGTGCCACCAGCAGAGAACAGGGCAGCTACACCTTC CATSREQGSYTF
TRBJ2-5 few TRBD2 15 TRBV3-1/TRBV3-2 TGTGCCAGCAGCCTTAGCGGGGAACTCCAAGAGACCCAGTACTTC CASSLSGELQETQYF
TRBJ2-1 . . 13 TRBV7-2 TGTGCCAGCCGGCAGGGCCTAAACAATGAGCAGTTCTTC CASRQGLNNEQFF
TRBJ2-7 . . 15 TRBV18 TGTGCCAGCTCCGGCGAGGGAGATCAATTGTACGAGCAGTACTTC CASSGEGDQLYEQYF
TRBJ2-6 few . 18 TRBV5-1 TGCGCCAGCAGCTTGGCCGGGACACTTTTTTCCGGGGCCAACGTCCTGACTTTC CASSLAGTLFSGANVLTF
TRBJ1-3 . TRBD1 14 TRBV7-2 TGTGCCAGCAGCTTGACAGGGGCCGGAAACACCATATATTTT CASSLTGAGNTIYF
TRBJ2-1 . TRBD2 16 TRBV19 TGTGCCAGTACCCACCTAGCGGGAGCCTCCTACAATGAGCAGTTCTTC CASTHLAGASYNEQFF
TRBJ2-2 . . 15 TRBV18 TGTGCCAGCTCACCCTCGGAAGGGGACACCGGGGAGCTGTTTTTT CASSPSEGDTGELFF
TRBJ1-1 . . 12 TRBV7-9 TGTGCCAGCAGCACCGGACAGTTTGAAGCTTTCTTT CASSTGQFEAFF
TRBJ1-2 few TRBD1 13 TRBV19 TGTGCCACCGCGGGACAGGCTTACTATGGCTACACCTTC CATAGQAYYGYTF
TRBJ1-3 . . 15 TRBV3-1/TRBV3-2 TGTGCCAGCAGCCAAGGGCAGGTAGTAATGAACACCATATATTTT CASSQGQVVMNTIYF